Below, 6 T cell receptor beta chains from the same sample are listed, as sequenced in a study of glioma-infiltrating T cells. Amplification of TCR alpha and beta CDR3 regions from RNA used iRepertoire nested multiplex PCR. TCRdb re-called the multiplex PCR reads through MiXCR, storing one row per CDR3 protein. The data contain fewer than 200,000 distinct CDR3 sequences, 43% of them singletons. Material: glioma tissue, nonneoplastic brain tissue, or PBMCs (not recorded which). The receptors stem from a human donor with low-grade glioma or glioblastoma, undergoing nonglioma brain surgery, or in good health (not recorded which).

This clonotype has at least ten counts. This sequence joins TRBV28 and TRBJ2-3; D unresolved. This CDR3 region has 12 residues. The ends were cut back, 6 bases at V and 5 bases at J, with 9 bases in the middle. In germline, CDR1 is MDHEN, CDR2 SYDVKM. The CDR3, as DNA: TGTGCCAGCAGCTCGATGGTAGATACGCAGTATTTT. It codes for CASSSMVDTQYF.

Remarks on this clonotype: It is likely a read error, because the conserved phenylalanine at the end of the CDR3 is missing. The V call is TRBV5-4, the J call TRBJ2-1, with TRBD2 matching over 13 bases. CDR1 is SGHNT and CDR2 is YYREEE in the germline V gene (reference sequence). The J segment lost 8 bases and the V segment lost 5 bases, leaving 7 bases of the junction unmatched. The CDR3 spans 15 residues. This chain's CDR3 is CASRRTSGSEDEQFV. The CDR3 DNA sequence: TGTGCCAGCAGACGGACTAGCGGGAGTGAGGATGAGCAGTTCGTC.

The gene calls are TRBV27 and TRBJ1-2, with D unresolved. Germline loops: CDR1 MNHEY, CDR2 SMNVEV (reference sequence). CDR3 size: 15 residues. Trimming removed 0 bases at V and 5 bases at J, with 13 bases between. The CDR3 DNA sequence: TGTGCCAGCAGTTTATCGGCGCAGCCGATGTATGGCTACACCTTC. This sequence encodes CASSLSAQPMYGYTF.

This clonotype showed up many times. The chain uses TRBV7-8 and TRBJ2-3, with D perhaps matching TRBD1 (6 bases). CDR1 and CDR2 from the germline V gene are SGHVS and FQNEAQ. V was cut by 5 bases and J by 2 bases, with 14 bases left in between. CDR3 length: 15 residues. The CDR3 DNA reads TGTGCCAGCAGCCCCCGGACAGCCGACACAGATACGCAGTATTTT. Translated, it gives CASSPRTADTDTQYF. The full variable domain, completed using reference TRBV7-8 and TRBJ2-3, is GAGVSQSPRYKVAKRGQDVALRCDPISGHVSLFWYQQALGQGPEFLTYFQNEAQLDKSGLPSDRFFAERPEGSVSTLKIQRTQQEDSAVYLCASSPRTADTDTQYFGPGTRLTVL.

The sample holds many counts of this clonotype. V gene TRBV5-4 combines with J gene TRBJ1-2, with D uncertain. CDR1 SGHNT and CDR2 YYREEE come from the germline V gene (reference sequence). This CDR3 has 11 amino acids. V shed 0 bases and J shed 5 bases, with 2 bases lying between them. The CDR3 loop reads CASSLGYGYTF. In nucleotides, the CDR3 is TGTGCCAGCAGCTTGGGATATGGCTACACCTTC. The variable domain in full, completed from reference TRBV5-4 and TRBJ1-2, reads ETGVTQSPTHLIKTRGQQVTLRCSSQSGHNTVSWYQQALGQGPQFIFQYYREEENGRGNFPPRFSGLQFPNYSSELNVNALELDDSALYLCASSLGYGYTFGSGTRLTVV.

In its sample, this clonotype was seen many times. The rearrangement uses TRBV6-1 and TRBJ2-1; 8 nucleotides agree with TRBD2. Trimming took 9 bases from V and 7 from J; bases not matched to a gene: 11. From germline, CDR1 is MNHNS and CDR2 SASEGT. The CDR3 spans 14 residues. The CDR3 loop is CASNRAGVRNEQFF. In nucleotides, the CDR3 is TGTGCCAGTAATCGAGCGGGAGTTCGAAATGAGCAGTTCTTC.